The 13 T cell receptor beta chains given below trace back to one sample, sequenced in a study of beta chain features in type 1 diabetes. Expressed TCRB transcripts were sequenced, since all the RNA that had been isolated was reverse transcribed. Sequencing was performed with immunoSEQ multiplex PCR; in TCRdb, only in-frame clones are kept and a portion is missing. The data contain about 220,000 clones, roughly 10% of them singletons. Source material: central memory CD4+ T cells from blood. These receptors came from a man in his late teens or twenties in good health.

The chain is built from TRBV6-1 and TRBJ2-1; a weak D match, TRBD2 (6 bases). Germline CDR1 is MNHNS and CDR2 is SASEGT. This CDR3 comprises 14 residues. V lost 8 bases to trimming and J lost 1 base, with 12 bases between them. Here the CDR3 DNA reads TGTGCCAGCGGGACTGTAATTTCCTACAATGAGCAGTTCTTC. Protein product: CASGTVISYNEQFF.

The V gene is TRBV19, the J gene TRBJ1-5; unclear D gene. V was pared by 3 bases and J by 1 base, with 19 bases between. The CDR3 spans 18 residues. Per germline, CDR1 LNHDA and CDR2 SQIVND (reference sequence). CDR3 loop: CASSMRETSGTSNQPQHF. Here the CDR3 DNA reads TGTGCCAGTAGTATGAGAGAAACCTCAGGTACGAGCAATCAGCCCCAGCATTTT.

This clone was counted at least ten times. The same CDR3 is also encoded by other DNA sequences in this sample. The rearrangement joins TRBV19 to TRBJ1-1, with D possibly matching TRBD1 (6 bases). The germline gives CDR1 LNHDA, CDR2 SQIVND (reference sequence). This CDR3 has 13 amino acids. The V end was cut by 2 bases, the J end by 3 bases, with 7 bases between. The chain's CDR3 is CASSIKGDTEAFF. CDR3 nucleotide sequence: TGTGCCAGTAGTATAAAGGGGGACACTGAAGCTTTCTTT.

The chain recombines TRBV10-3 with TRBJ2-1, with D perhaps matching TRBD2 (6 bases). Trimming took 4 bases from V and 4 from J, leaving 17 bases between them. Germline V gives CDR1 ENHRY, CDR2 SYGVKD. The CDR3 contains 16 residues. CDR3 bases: TGTGCCATCAGTGGGGACTCCTCGATAAGATACAATGAGCAGTTCTTC. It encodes CAISGDSSIRYNEQFF.

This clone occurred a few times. The CDR3 protein is CASSYLAETQYF. The CDR3 DNA reads as TGTGCCAGCAGTTACTTAGCAGAGACCCAGTACTTC. The chain recombines TRBV6-6 with TRBJ2-5; D gene unclear. This CDR3 contains 12 residues. CDR1 and CDR2 from the germline V gene are MNHNY and SVGAGI (reference sequence). The germline V and J ends were trimmed by 1 base and 4 bases, with 4 bases remaining between them.

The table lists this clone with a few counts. CDR3 loop: CASSLMTSGLQETQYF. In DNA form, the CDR3 reads TGCGCCAGCAGTTTGATGACTAGCGGACTTCAAGAGACCCAGTACTTC. The chain is built from TRBV5-1 and TRBJ2-5, with 9 nucleotides matching TRBD2. With V trimmed by 5 bases and J by 2 bases, 10 bases remained unmatched. CDR1 and CDR2 from the germline V gene are SGHRS and YFSETQ. CDR3 size: 16 residues.

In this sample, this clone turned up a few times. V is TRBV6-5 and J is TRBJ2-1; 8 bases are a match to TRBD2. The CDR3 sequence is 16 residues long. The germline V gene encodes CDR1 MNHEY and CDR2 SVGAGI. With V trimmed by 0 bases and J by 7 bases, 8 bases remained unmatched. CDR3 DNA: TGTGCCAGCAGTTACTCGGGGGCGGGAGGCGAGAATGAGCAGTTCTTC. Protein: CASSYSGAGGENEQFF.

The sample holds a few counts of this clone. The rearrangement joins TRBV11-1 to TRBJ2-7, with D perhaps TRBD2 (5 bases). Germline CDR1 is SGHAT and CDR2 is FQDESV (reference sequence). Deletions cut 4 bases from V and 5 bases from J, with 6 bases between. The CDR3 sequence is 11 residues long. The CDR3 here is CASSSGNEQYF. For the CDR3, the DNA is TGTGCCAGCAGCTCGGGAAACGAGCAGTACTTC. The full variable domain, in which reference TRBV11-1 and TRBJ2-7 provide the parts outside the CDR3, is EAEVAQSPRYKITEKSQAVAFWCDPISGHATLYWYRQILGQGPELLVQFQDESVVDDSQLPKDRFSAERLKGVDSTLKIQPAELGDSAMYLCASSSGNEQYFGPGTRLTVT.

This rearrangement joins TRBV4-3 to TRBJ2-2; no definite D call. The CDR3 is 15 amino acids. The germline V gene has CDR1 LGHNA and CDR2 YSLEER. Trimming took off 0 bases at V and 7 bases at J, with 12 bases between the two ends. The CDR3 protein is CASSQDTTLSGELFF. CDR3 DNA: TGCGCCAGCAGCCAAGATACGACATTAAGCGGGGAGCTGTTTTTT.

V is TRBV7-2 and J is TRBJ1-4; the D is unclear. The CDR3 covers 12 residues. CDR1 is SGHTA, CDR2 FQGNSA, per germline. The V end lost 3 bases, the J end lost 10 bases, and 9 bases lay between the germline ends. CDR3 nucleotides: TGTGCCAGCAGCTTGGATAAGGGAAAACTGTTTTTT. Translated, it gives CASSLDKGKLFF. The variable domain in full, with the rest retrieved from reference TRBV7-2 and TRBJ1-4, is GAGVSQSPSNKVTEKGKDVELRCDPISGHTALYWYRQSLGQGLEFLIYFQGNSAPDKSGLPSDRFSAERTGGSVSTLTIQRTQQEDSAVYLCASSLDKGKLFFGSGTQLSVL.

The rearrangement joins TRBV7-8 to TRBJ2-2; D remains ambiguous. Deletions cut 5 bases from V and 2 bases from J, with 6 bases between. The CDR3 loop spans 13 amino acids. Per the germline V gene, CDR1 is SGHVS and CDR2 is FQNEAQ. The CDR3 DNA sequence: TGTGCCAGCAGCCCCGCTAACACCGGGGAGCTGTTTTTT. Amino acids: CASSPANTGELFF.

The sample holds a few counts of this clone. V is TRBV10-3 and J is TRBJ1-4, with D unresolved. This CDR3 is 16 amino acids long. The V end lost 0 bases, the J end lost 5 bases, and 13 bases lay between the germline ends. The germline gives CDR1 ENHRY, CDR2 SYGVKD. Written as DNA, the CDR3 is TGTGCCATCAGTGAGTCGGTCGCAGGAGGAAATGAAAAACTGTTTTTT. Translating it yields CAISESVAGGNEKLFF.

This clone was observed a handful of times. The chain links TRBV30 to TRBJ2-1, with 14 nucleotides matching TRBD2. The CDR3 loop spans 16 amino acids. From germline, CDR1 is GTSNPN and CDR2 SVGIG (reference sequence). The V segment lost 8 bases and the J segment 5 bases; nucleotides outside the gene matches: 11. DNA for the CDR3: TGTGCCCACTCCGGGACTAGCGGGAGTAGCAACAATGAGCAGTTCTTC. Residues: CAHSGTSGSSNNEQFF.